These 15 T cell receptor beta chains originate from one sample sequenced in a study of T-cell reconstitution after alpha-beta-depleted transplantation in children. The authors prepared the TCRbeta library with unique molecular identifiers. TCRdb processed the PCR reads anew with MiXCR; each CDR3 protein has one entry. The sample lists 200,000 to 300,000 distinct CDR3 sequences; 20% to 30% were seen once. Sample: PBMCs, mostly from graft donor cells, taken 360 days after TCRalphabeta/CD19-depleted stem cell transplant. The receptors were sampled from a female patient between 2 and 15 years old who had a stem cell transplant for congenital amegakaryocytic thrombocytopenia, so the T cells may come from the graft donor.

This clonotype occurred a few times. One junction end disagrees with the germline gene, perhaps due to a read error. This sequence joins TRBV25-1 and TRBJ2-7; TRBD2 aligns across 7 bases. Germline assignment: CDR1 MGHDK and CDR2 SYGVNS. The CDR3 covers 14 residues. The CDR3 DNA reads TGTGCCAGCAGTGAATTACTAGCGCCCTATGAGCAGTACTTC. It codes for CASSELLAPYEQYF.

This clonotype has a single count. The chain links TRBV7-2 to TRBJ2-3; 10 nucleotides match TRBD2. Germline CDR1 is SGHTA and CDR2 is FQGNSA. This CDR3 is 20 amino acids long. The J segment lost 3 bases and the V segment lost 0 bases, leaving 15 bases of the junction unmatched. This CDR3 reads CASSLAPRSGGAWVTDTQYF. As DNA, the CDR3 is TGTGCCAGCAGCTTAGCCCCCCGGAGCGGGGGGGCCTGGGTGACAGATACGCAGTATTTT.

This clonotype was seen only a few times. V gene TRBV29-1 combines with J gene TRBJ2-7, with 8 positions matching TRBD2. Losses at the gene ends were 4 bases for V and 7 bases for J; bases not matched to a gene: 9. The CDR3 runs to 13 residues. Germline V CDR1 and CDR2: SQVTM, ANQGSEA. The CDR3 loop is CSVGRGDIPEQYF. The DNA for the CDR3 is TGCAGCGTTGGGCGGGGGGACATCCCAGAGCAGTACTTC.

This clonotype occurred a few times. This chain joins TRBV27 and TRBJ2-2, with 8 positions matching TRBD2. CDR3 length: 17 residues. The germline gives CDR1 MNHEY, CDR2 SMNVEV (reference sequence). Trimming removed 5 bases from V and 3 bases from J; junction bases left unmatched: 11. CDR3 coding DNA: TGTGCCAGCAGTAGTGCCAGTCGGGAGGGCTACACCGGGGAGCTGTTTTTT. It is translated as CASSSASREGYTGELFF.

The J gene is TRBJ1-1, the V gene TRBV6-6; perhaps TRBD1 as D (5 bases). Trimming took 10 bases from V and 7 from J, leaving 13 bases between them. Germline-derived CDR1 and CDR2 are MNHNY and SVGAGI (reference sequence). The length of the CDR3 is 11 residues. The CDR3 region is CATINGGEAFF. The CDR3 DNA is TGTGCCACCATAAACGGGGGTGAAGCTTTCTTT.

The chain recombines TRBV12-3 or TRBV12-4 with TRBJ1-4; D is unclear. This CDR3 contains 13 residues. V lost 3 bases, J lost 8 bases, and 10 bases lay in between. The CDR3 reads CASSLAAREKLFF. In DNA form, the CDR3 reads TGTGCCAGCAGTTTGGCGGCCCGGGAAAAACTGTTTTTT.

Ten or more counts support this clonotype. V and J are TRBV20-1 and TRBJ2-7; maybe TRBD1 (6 bases). Germline V lookup: CDR1 DFQATT, CDR2 SNEGSKA (reference sequence). V was cut by 2 bases and J by 1 base, with 12 bases left in between. CDR3 length: 14 amino acids. CDR3 sequence reads: CSARKQGASYEQYF. CDR3 DNA: TGCAGTGCTAGAAAACAGGGAGCGTCCTACGAGCAGTACTTC.

Only a few counts were recorded for this clonotype. J is TRBJ2-1 and V is TRBV12-3 or TRBV12-4, with TRBD1 identical over 10 bases. Trimming took 1 base from V and 5 from J; bases not matched to a gene: 11. The CDR3 has 18 amino acids. This CDR3 is CASSLVLTGGLSDNEQFF. The CDR3 nucleotides are TGTGCCAGCAGTTTAGTCTTGACAGGGGGCCTGAGTGACAATGAGCAGTTCTTC.

Only a few counts were recorded for this clonotype. The genes are TRBV20-1 and TRBJ2-7; 12 bases agree with TRBD2. CDR1 is DFQATT and CDR2 is SNEGSKA in the germline V gene (reference sequence). The CDR3 has 13 amino acids. The CDR3 bases are TGCAGAGGACTAGCGGGGAACTCCTACGAGCAGTACTTC. It encodes CRGLAGNSYEQYF.

This clonotype was counted between two and nine times. This chain uses TRBV5-6 with TRBJ2-7; TRBD2 matches at 13 bases. Germline lookup yields CDR1 SGHDT and CDR2 YYEEEE. The junction had 7 bases not matched to a gene; V was cut back by 4 bases and J by 3 bases. CDR3 length: 16 amino acids. CDR3 protein: CASSRGLAGAHYEQYF. CDR3 coding DNA: TGTGCCAGCAGCCGTGGACTAGCGGGAGCCCACTACGAGCAGTACTTC.

The V gene is TRBV27, the J gene TRBJ1-1; 7 positions match TRBD1. In germline, CDR1 is MNHEY, CDR2 SMNVEV (reference sequence). This CDR3 has 15 residues. The trim removed 3 bases at V and 2 bases at J, leaving 6 bases unmatched. CDR3 sequence: CASSFNRGPNTEAFF. DNA of the CDR3: TGTGCCAGCAGTTTTAACAGGGGACCCAACACTGAAGCTTTCTTT.

CDR3 amino acids: CAISGQGSDGRGETQYF. CDR3 DNA sequence: TGTGCCATCAGTGGACAGGGTAGTGACGGGAGAGGGGAGACCCAGTACTTC. The genes are TRBV10-3 and TRBJ2-5, with D possibly TRBD1 on 7 matching bases. Germline V gene sequence: CDR1 ENHRY, CDR2 SYGVKD. This CDR3 has 17 residues. Trimming cost V 4 bases and J 5 bases, with 23 bases left between them.

This clonotype has a count of ten or more. The V and J genes are TRBV20-1 and TRBJ2-7; D call uncertain. The CDR3 consists of 10 residues. V lost 3 bases, J lost 4 bases, and 4 bases lay in between. Germline CDR1 is DFQATT and CDR2 is SNEGSKA (reference sequence). The CDR3 DNA reads as TGCAGTGCTAGGCGTTACGAGCAGTACTTC. Amino acids: CSARRYEQYF.

A few counts support this clonotype. The genes are TRBV2 and TRBJ2-7; 9 bases fit TRBD1. The V and J ends lost 5 bases and 9 bases, in that order; junction bases with no gene match: 5. The CDR3 loop spans 12 amino acids. Germline values: CDR1 SNHLY, CDR2 FYNNEI. Here the CDR3 DNA reads TGTGCCAGCAGTAGGGACAGGGAAAGGCAGTACTTC. Its protein is CASSRDRERQYF.

V and J are TRBV7-6 and TRBJ2-7; 7 bases are a match to TRBD1. The junction had 6 bases not matched to a gene; V was cut back by 0 bases and J by 7 bases. The germline V gene encodes CDR1 SGHVS and CDR2 FNYEAQ. This CDR3 comprises 14 residues. DNA for the CDR3: TGTGCCAGCAGCTTAGCTGACAGGGTTGATGAGCAGTACTTC. Its translation: CASSLADRVDEQYF.